These 29 T cell receptor beta chains originate from one sample sequenced in a study of blood T cell repertoires in COVID-19. Libraries were prepared by immunoSEQ multiplex PCR; TCRdb keeps only in-frame clonotypes and omits some of them. The sample holds approximately 350,000 clones, about 86% seen once. The sequencing sample was made of peripheral blood. The receptors come from a man aged 25-40 years with active or convalescent COVID-19.

The chain is built from TRBV5-1 and TRBJ1-1; 7 positions agree with TRBD1. The CDR3 runs 16 residues. Germline loops: CDR1 SGHRS, CDR2 YFSETQ. J was trimmed by 5 bases and V by 0 bases; bases with no gene match: 10. The CDR3 DNA is TGCGCCAGCAGCTTGGTGGGGACAGCAAAGGTGACTGAAGCTTTCTTT. It translates to CASSLVGTAKVTEAFF.

This chain links TRBV19 with TRBJ1-3; no firm D call. Germline CDR1 reads LNHDA; CDR2 reads SQIVND (reference sequence). The CDR3 has 15 amino acids. Trimming left V 7 bases short and J 0 bases short, with 13 bases between. This CDR3 reads CASTPTVHSGNTIYF. CDR3 in DNA: TGTGCCAGTACCCCAACAGTTCACTCTGGAAACACCATATATTTT.

This chain connects TRBV7-3 to TRBJ2-7, with 9 bases fitting TRBD2. Per germline, CDR1 SGHTA and CDR2 FQGTGA. The CDR3 is made up of 17 amino acids. With V trimmed by 4 bases and J by 7 bases, 17 bases remained unmatched. CDR3 coding DNA: TGTGCCAGCAGCTATAGACCCCTCAGCGGGGGGTCTTCGGAGCAGTACTTC. Translation gives CASSYRPLSGGSSEQYF. The whole variable domain, remainder taken from reference TRBV7-3 and TRBJ2-7, is GAGVSQTPSNKVTEKGKYVELRCDPISGHTALYWYRQSLGQGPEFLIYFQGTGAADDSGLPNDRFFAVRPEGSVSTLKIQRTERGDSAVYLCASSYRPLSGGSSEQYFGPGTRLTVT.

This clone was detected once. The V call is TRBV7-2, the J call TRBJ1-1; 8 bases are a match to TRBD1. Looked up from germline, CDR1 is SGHTA and CDR2 is FQGNSA. The junction had 10 bases not matched to a gene; V was cut back by 0 bases and J by 7 bases. This CDR3 spans 16 amino acids. This CDR3 reads CASSLAHTDRGDEAFF. The CDR3 region has the DNA TGTGCCAGCAGCTTAGCTCACACAGACAGGGGAGATGAAGCTTTCTTT.

The chain uses TRBV28 and TRBJ1-5; D possibly corresponds to TRBD1 (5 bases). Germline V gives CDR1 MDHEN, CDR2 SYDVKM. This CDR3 comprises 13 residues. V was trimmed by 6 bases and J by 6 bases, leaving 12 bases between them. The chain's CDR3 is CASRGEGSQPQHF. Here the CDR3 DNA reads TGTGCCAGCAGGGGGGAGGGGAGTCAGCCCCAGCATTTT.

The chain uses TRBV7-8 and TRBJ2-1; 9 bases align to TRBD2. The CDR3 sequence is 17 residues long. With V trimmed by 5 bases and J by 6 bases, 14 bases remained unmatched. Germline assignment: CDR1 SGHVS and CDR2 FQNEAQ. CDR3 in amino acids: CASSTGLARGLGNEQFF. The CDR3 nucleotides are TGTGCCAGCAGCACAGGACTAGCGCGGGGGTTGGGCAATGAGCAGTTCTTC.

The chain carries TRBV5-4 and TRBJ2-7, with 14 nucleotides matching TRBD2. V lost 4 bases, J lost 3 bases, and 6 bases stayed unmatched. CDR3 size: 16 residues. Germline V gene data show CDR1 as SGHNT and CDR2 as YYREEE (reference sequence). The CDR3 loop reads CASSPGTSGRVYEQYF. CDR3 sequence (DNA): TGTGCCAGCAGCCCGGGGACTAGCGGGAGAGTCTACGAGCAGTACTTC.

This rearrangement joins TRBV5-4 to TRBJ2-1; 13 positions agree with TRBD2. Germline CDR1 is SGHNT and CDR2 is YYREEE (reference sequence). V dropped 4 bases and J dropped 4; count of bases not matched to a gene: 5. The CDR3 consists of 16 residues. The CDR3 is CASSPPGLAGYNEQFF. The DNA of the CDR3 is TGTGCCAGCAGCCCCCCGGGACTAGCGGGGTACAATGAGCAGTTCTTC.

This clone was detected only once. A junction boundary mismatches the germline segment, possibly from a read error. This chain connects TRBV2 to TRBJ1-2; the D gene is possibly TRBD1 (5 bases). This CDR3 has 14 amino acids. CDR1 is SNHLY and CDR2 is FYNNEI in the germline V gene. This CDR3 reads CVSSRTFLNYGYTF. CDR3 DNA: TGTGTCAGCAGTCGGACATTCCTGAACTATGGCTACACCTTC.

This clone was found once. CDR3: CASSPQVTDTQYF. In DNA form, the CDR3 reads TGTGCCAGCAGCCCGCAGGTCACAGATACGCAGTATTTT. The gene calls are TRBV7-3 and TRBJ2-3; D is ambiguous. Germline V gene lookup returns CDR1 SGHTA and CDR2 FQGTGA. V was trimmed by 5 bases and J by 2 bases, leaving 8 bases between them. CDR3 length: 13 residues.

The J gene is TRBJ2-6, the V gene TRBV9; TRBD2 matches at 10 bases. This CDR3 comprises 16 residues. The junction had 5 bases not matched to a gene; V was cut back by 8 bases and J by 0 bases. Germline CDR1 is SGDLS and CDR2 is YYNGEE. CDR3 in amino acids: CASGLAALSGANVLTF. In nucleotides, the CDR3 is TGTGCCAGTGGACTAGCGGCACTCTCTGGGGCCAACGTCCTGACTTTC.

The chain combines TRBV5-1 with TRBJ1-1; weak D call: TRBD1 (5 bases). Trimming removed 3 bases from V and 4 bases from J, with 13 bases in between. CDR1 and CDR2 from the germline V gene are SGHRS and YFSETQ. The CDR3 extends over 14 amino acids. CDR3 amino acids: CASSSTTGGTEAFF. As DNA, the CDR3 is TGCGCCAGCAGCTCTACAACCGGGGGCACTGAAGCTTTCTTT.

The chain joins TRBV5-1 to TRBJ1-2; tentatively, D is TRBD1 (6 bases). Germline V gene sequence: CDR1 SGHRS, CDR2 YFSETQ. The CDR3 contains 15 residues. V was trimmed by 3 bases and J by 5 bases, leaving 17 bases between them. Here the CDR3 reads CASSSDSVQGYGYTF. In DNA, the CDR3 is TGCGCCAGCAGCTCCGACAGTGTTCAGGGGTATGGCTACACCTTC.

V is TRBV27 and J is TRBJ2-1; no firm D call. This CDR3 contains 14 residues. Germline values: CDR1 MNHEY, CDR2 SMNVEV (reference sequence). Trimming pared 5 bases from V and 3 bases from J, leaving 11 bases between. The DNA for the CDR3 is TGTGCCAGCAGTCCCGAGGTTCACTACAATGAGCAGTTCTTC. It encodes CASSPEVHYNEQFF.

The chain has TRBV5-1 and TRBJ1-2; a possible D gene is TRBD1 (6 bases). The CDR3 totals 15 residues. CDR1 and CDR2 (germline): SGHRS, YFSETQ. V was trimmed by 1 base and J by 6 bases, leaving 16 bases between them. The DNA of the CDR3 is TGCGCCAGCAGCTTGAATGGGGGCTCTTATGATGGCTACACCTTC. Its protein product is CASSLNGGSYDGYTF.

This clone has only a few counts. The rearrangement joins TRBV12-3 or TRBV12-4 to TRBJ2-1; possibly TRBD2 for D (5 bases). The CDR3 consists of 12 residues. Trimming left V 3 bases short and J 7 bases short, with 7 bases between. CDR3 coding DNA: TGTGCCAGCAGTTTGAGCGGAAATGAGCAGTTCTTC. It encodes CASSLSGNEQFF.

The chain combines TRBV2 with TRBJ2-1, with 11 bases identical to TRBD2. Per the germline V gene, CDR1 is SNHLY and CDR2 is FYNNEI. This CDR3 contains 16 residues. Trimming at V came to 6 bases and at J to 6 bases, leaving 10 bases not matched to a gene. The CDR3 bases are TGTGCCAGCAGGGCCGGGACTAGCGGATTCATCAATGAGCAGTTCTTC. Translated: CASRAGTSGFINEQFF.

The CDR3 DNA reads as TGTGCCACCAGTGATGCCCGGAGCCGGGACAGGGGGCCTGGGGCCAACGTCCTGACTTTC. This gives the protein CATSDARSRDRGPGANVLTF. The chain carries TRBV24-1 and TRBJ2-6; 12 nucleotides line up with TRBD1. The CDR3 is made up of 20 amino acids. The J segment lost 2 bases and the V segment lost 3 bases, leaving 10 bases of the junction unmatched. Germline CDR1 is KGHDR and CDR2 is SFDVKD.

The V and J genes are TRBV6-2 or TRBV6-3 and TRBJ1-1, with D perhaps TRBD1 (6 bases). V lost 2 bases to trimming and J lost 1 base, with 14 bases between them. The CDR3 is made up of 16 amino acids. From germline, CDR1 is MNHEY and CDR2 SVGEGT. This chain's CDR3 is CASSYPPLGANTEAFF. The CDR3 nucleotides read TGTGCCAGCAGTTACCCCCCCTTGGGGGCGAACACTGAAGCTTTCTTT.

This clone was recorded once. This rearrangement joins TRBV7-3 to TRBJ2-3, with 10 bases matching TRBD2. The CDR3 runs 15 residues. V was clipped by 5 bases and J by 3 bases; unmatched bases: 5. From germline, CDR1 is SGHTA and CDR2 FQGTGA. Written as DNA, the CDR3 is TGTGCCAGCAGCGCACTAGCGGGGCTGACAGATACGCAGTATTTT. Amino acids: CASSALAGLTDTQYF.

This clone has a single count. The CDR3 coding sequence is TGTGCCAGCACCCAGGGACTAGCGCCTTACAATGAGCAGTTCTTC. Translating it yields CASTQGLAPYNEQFF. The V and J genes are TRBV6-5 and TRBJ2-1; TRBD2 matches at 10 bases. This CDR3 has 15 amino acids. Germline assignment: CDR1 MNHEY and CDR2 SVGAGI. V lost 7 bases to trimming and J lost 4 bases; unmatched junction nucleotides: 7.

The chain employs TRBV29-1 and TRBJ1-5; no clear D gene. This CDR3 spans 12 amino acids. Trimming removed 6 bases at V and 4 bases at J, with 10 bases between. Germline CDR1 reads SQVTM; CDR2 reads ANQGSEA. The CDR3 region is CSVRHENQPQHF. In DNA form, the CDR3 reads TGCAGCGTCCGACATGAAAATCAGCCCCAGCATTTT.

In its sample, this clone was seen a few times. The chain is built from TRBV12-3 or TRBV12-4 and TRBJ2-2, with 7 nucleotides matching TRBD1. V was clipped by 2 bases and J by 12 bases; unmatched bases: 6. The CDR3 is 13 residues long. As DNA, the CDR3 is TGTGCCAGCAGTTTACTCGGACAGGTGAAGCTGTTTTTT. Protein sequence: CASSLLGQVKLFF.

This chain connects TRBV18 to TRBJ1-2; D is possibly TRBD1 (6 bases). This CDR3 is built from 15 residues. The V end lost 3 bases, the J end lost 4 bases, and 15 bases lay between the germline ends. CDR1 is KGHSH and CDR2 is LQKENI in the germline V gene. The chain's CDR3 is CASSPEDSLFYGYTF. The CDR3 nucleotides are TGTGCCAGCTCACCGGAGGACAGTCTTTTCTATGGCTACACCTTC.

J is TRBJ2-3 and V is TRBV19; 9 bases map to TRBD2. Germline V gene sequence: CDR1 LNHDA, CDR2 SQIVND (reference sequence). This CDR3 spans 15 amino acids. The J segment lost 7 bases and the V segment lost 1 base, leaving 6 bases of the junction unmatched. In nucleotides, the CDR3 is TGTGCCAGTAGTATAGCGGGACTAGCATCAAATACGCAGTATTTT. Translated, it gives CASSIAGLASNTQYF.

The chain carries TRBV4-3 and TRBJ1-2; weak D call: TRBD1 (6 bases). The V gene lost 1 base and the J gene lost 6 bases, with 24 bases spanning the gap. Germline-derived CDR1 and CDR2 are LGHNA and YSLEER. This CDR3 is built from 18 residues. For the CDR3, the DNA is TGCGCCAGCAGCCAAGGGGGGCCAGGGCAGGGGAACGTTGATGGCTACACCTTC. Protein sequence: CASSQGGPGQGNVDGYTF.

The rearrangement uses TRBV27 and TRBJ1-1; D gene uncertain. The length of the CDR3 is 14 residues. Germline-derived CDR1 and CDR2 are MNHEY and SMNVEV (reference sequence). V was shortened by 6 bases and J by 0 bases, with 11 bases between the two germline ends. The DNA for the CDR3 is TGTGCCAGCAGCTCCTCGGTTATGAACACTGAAGCTTTCTTT. This translates into CASSSSVMNTEAFF.

The rearrangement links TRBV29-1 to TRBJ1-1; D is uncertain. V lost 7 bases, J lost 1 base, and 25 bases lay in between. CDR1 and CDR2 from the germline V gene are SQVTM and ANQGSEA. The length of the CDR3 is 17 residues. For the CDR3, the DNA is TGCAGCGCCACCTTTGGGCGGGAAGCGCTTGCGAACACTGAAGCTTTCTTT. Amino acid sequence: CSATFGREALANTEAFF.

This chain links TRBV28 with TRBJ1-6; 9 bases align to TRBD1. V trimming: 6 bases; J trimming: 7 bases; junction bases outside the gene matches: 7. The CDR3 is made up of 15 amino acids. Germline V CDR1 and CDR2: MDHEN, SYDVKM. CDR3: CASSPRTGANSPLHF. CDR3 DNA sequence: TGTGCCAGCAGCCCCAGGACAGGGGCGAATTCACCCCTCCACTTT.